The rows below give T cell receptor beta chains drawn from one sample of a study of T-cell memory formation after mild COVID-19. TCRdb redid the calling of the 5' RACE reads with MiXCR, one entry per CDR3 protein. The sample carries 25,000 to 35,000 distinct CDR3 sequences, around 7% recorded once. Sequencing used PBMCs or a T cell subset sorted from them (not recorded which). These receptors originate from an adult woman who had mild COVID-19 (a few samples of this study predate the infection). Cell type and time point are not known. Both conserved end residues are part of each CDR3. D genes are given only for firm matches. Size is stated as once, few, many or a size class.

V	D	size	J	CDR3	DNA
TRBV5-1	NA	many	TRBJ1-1	CASSQGVSTEAFF	TGCGCCAGCAGCCAGGGAGTTAGCACTGAAGCTTTCTTT
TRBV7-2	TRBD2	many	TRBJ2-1	CASSRLSSGKTYNEQFF	TGTGCCAGCAGCCGCCTCTCTAGCGGTAAAACTTACAATGAGCAGTTCTTC
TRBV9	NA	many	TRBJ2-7	CASSVTHGSEQYF	TGTGCCAGCAGCGTAACTCACGGAAGCGAGCAGTACTTC
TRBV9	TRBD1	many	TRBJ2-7	CASSPRSYRDSSYEQYF	TGTGCCAGCAGCCCCCGTTCATACCGGGACAGTTCCTACGAGCAGTACTTC
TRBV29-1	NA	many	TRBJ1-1	CSVEWEMNTEAFF	TGCAGCGTCGAGTGGGAGATGAACACTGAAGCTTTCTTT
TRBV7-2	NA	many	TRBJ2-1	CASSPGSYNEQFF	TGTGCCAGCAGCCCCGGCTCATACAATGAGCAGTTCTTC
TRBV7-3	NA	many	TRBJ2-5	CASSPQGETQYF	TGTGCCAGCAGCCCACAGGGAGAGACCCAGTACTTC
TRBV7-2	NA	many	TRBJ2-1	CASSSRTGYNEQFF	TGTGCCAGCAGCTCCCGGACGGGCTACAATGAGCAGTTCTTC
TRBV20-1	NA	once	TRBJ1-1	CSAVELGHQNTEAFF	TGCAGTGCTGTAGAACTGGGACACCAGAACACTGAAGCTTTCTTT
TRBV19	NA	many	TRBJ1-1	CASSPQNTEAFF	TGTGCCAGTAGCCCCCAGAACACTGAAGCTTTCTTT
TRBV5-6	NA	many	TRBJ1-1	CASSLEWEEAFF	TGTGCCAGCAGCTTGGAATGGGAGGAAGCTTTCTTT
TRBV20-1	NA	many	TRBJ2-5	CSAQQDSETQYF	TGCAGTGCACAGCAGGACTCGGAGACCCAGTACTTC
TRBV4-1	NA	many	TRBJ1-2	CASSQGAGPNYGYTF	TGCGCCAGCAGCCAAGGCGCGGGGCCTAACTATGGCTACACCTTC
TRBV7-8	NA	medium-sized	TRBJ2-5	CASSFGIQETQYF	TGTGCCAGCAGCTTCGGAATCCAAGAGACCCAGTACTTC